The next 14 T cell receptor beta chains were all read from a single sample in a study of identical twins. TCRdb re-called the 5' RACE reads with MiXCR, one entry per CDR3 protein. The data show roughly 570,000 distinct CDR3 sequences, just under 10% seen once. This sample also belongs to another study, concerning yellow fever vaccine responses in identical twins.

Sequencing was performed on PBMCs. Source of these receptors: a woman aged 18-30 years in good health.

This clonotype was observed many times. This rearrangement joins TRBV7-9 to TRBJ1-2; unclear D gene. Germline loops: CDR1 SEHNR, CDR2 FQNEAQ (reference sequence). This CDR3 has 13 residues. Between the trimmed V and J ends, which lost 8 bases and 4 bases, there was a span of 14 bases. CDR3 sequence reads: CASQKAGAYGYTF. CDR3 nucleotides: TGTGCCAGCCAAAAAGCGGGTGCCTATGGCTACACCTTC.

V gene TRBV6-5 combines with J gene TRBJ1-1; no clear D gene. Germline V gene sequence: CDR1 MNHEY, CDR2 SVGAGI. V lost 2 bases and J 0 bases, leaving 4 bases between the germline ends. This CDR3 is 13 amino acids long. The CDR3 DNA sequence: TGTGCCAGCAGTTACGACCTGAACACTGAAGCTTTCTTT. Amino acid sequence: CASSYDLNTEAFF.

A few counts support this clonotype. The chain recombines TRBV6-2 or TRBV6-3 with TRBJ2-7, with D unresolved. CDR3 size: 13 residues. The germline CDR1 and CDR2 sequences are MNHEY and SVGEGT. V shed 2 bases and J shed 2 bases, with 7 bases lying between them. The CDR3 loop is CASSYAGAYEQYF. The CDR3 coding sequence is TGTGCCAGCAGTTACGCCGGAGCCTACGAGCAGTACTTC.

This clonotype was detected a few times. The J gene is TRBJ1-1, the V gene TRBV6-2 or TRBV6-3, with 8 nucleotides matching TRBD1. The CDR3 is 15 residues long. Germline values: CDR1 MNHEY, CDR2 SVGEGT. The ends lost 6 bases at V and 2 bases at J; junction bases unmatched: 8. The CDR3: CASRTGQALNTEAFF. CDR3 DNA: TGTGCCAGCAGGACGGGACAGGCGCTTAACACTGAAGCTTTCTTT.

The sample holds many counts of this clonotype. This sequence joins TRBV27 and TRBJ1-2, with D unresolved. V was shortened by 6 bases and J by 2 bases, with 13 bases between the two germline ends. Germline CDR1 MNHEY, CDR2 SMNVEV (reference sequence). CDR3 length: 14 residues. This CDR3 reads CASSLGIGNYGYTF. The CDR3 nucleotides read TGTGCCAGCAGCCTTGGAATAGGGAACTATGGCTACACCTTC.

This clonotype was seen many times. The V and J genes are TRBV9 and TRBJ2-7; 10 bases are shared with TRBD1. The CDR3 covers 15 residues. Germline assignment: CDR1 SGDLS and CDR2 YYNGEE. Trimming at V came to 3 bases and at J to 5 bases, leaving 8 bases not matched to a gene. CDR3 in amino acids: CASSGPRDRGNEQYF. The CDR3 DNA reads TGTGCCAGCAGCGGTCCTCGGGACAGGGGAAACGAGCAGTACTTC. Using reference TRBV9 and TRBJ2-7 for the parts outside the CDR3, the full variable domain is DSGVTQTPKHLITATGQRVTLRCSPRSGDLSVYWYQQSLDQGLQFLIQYYNGEERAKGNILERFSAQQFPDLHSELNLSSLELGDSALYFCASSGPRDRGNEQYFGPGTRLTVT.

This clonotype was counted only a few times. The rearrangement links TRBV28 to TRBJ1-6; D call uncertain. V was clipped by 6 bases and J by 7 bases, with 10 bases between them. Germline values: CDR1 MDHEN, CDR2 SYDVKM. The CDR3 totals 13 residues. CDR3 nucleotides: TGTGCCAGCAGACCCGGGGTCAATTCACCCCTCCACTTT. It is translated as CASRPGVNSPLHF.

This clonotype occurred many times. The V and J genes are TRBV7-9 and TRBJ2-1; 12 nucleotides line up with TRBD2. This CDR3 spans 15 amino acids. V shed 5 bases, J shed 9 bases, and the junction held 8 bases outside the gene matches. From germline, CDR1 is SEHNR and CDR2 FQNEAQ (reference sequence). The CDR3 here is CASSHPSGGVVEQFF. The CDR3 DNA reads as TGTGCCAGCAGCCACCCTAGCGGGGGGGTCGTTGAGCAGTTCTTC.

This clonotype was seen more than once but under ten times. The gene calls are TRBV30 and TRBJ2-1; 7 bases map to TRBD1. Trimming removed 3 bases from V and 10 bases from J; junction bases left unmatched: 9. CDR3 length: 13 amino acids. The germline gives CDR1 GTSNPN, CDR2 SVGIG (reference sequence). CDR3 amino acids: CAWSRQGLGEQFF. The CDR3 DNA follows: TGTGCCTGGAGCAGACAGGGTCTTGGCGAGCAGTTCTTC.

This clonotype has more than one count but fewer than ten. The chain carries TRBV12-3 or TRBV12-4 and TRBJ1-1, with TRBD1 identical over 8 bases. The CDR3 runs to 14 residues. CDR3: CAVRDRLDGTEAFF. In nucleotides, the CDR3 is TGTGCGGTCCGGGACAGGCTTGATGGCACTGAAGCTTTCTTT.

This clonotype was seen at least ten times. The V call is TRBV7-2, the J call TRBJ2-5; D is possibly TRBD2 (7 bases). Germline V gene data show CDR1 as SGHTA and CDR2 as FQGNSA. The CDR3 sequence is 15 residues long. Between the trimmed V and J ends, which lost 7 bases and 2 bases, there was a span of 17 bases. The chain's CDR3 is CASNSRGRGQETQYF. In DNA, the CDR3 is TGTGCCAGCAACTCCCGGGGGCGGGGGCAAGAGACCCAGTACTTC.

The chain is built from TRBV20-1 and TRBJ1-6; possibly TRBD1 for D (6 bases). V lost 0 bases and J 4 bases, leaving 10 bases between the germline ends. There are 15 residues in the CDR3. The germline V gene has CDR1 DFQATT and CDR2 SNEGSKA (reference sequence). CDR3 residues: CSARDDRTYNSPLHF. CDR3 DNA sequence: TGCAGTGCTAGAGACGACAGGACATATAATTCACCCCTCCACTTT.

This clonotype was seen ten or more times. The chain is built from TRBV7-3 and TRBJ2-5, with 9 bases that match TRBD2. CDR1 and CDR2 from the germline V gene are SGHTA and FQGTGA. With 1 base clipped from V and 4 bases from J, the junction kept 4 bases outside the gene matches. This CDR3 has 15 amino acids. The chain's CDR3 is CASSLMAGGGETQYF. The CDR3 DNA sequence: TGTGCCAGCAGCTTAATGGCGGGGGGGGGAGAGACCCAGTACTTC.

This clonotype has more than one count but fewer than ten. The genes are TRBV5-5 and TRBJ1-2; possibly TRBD1 for D (5 bases). This CDR3 has 17 amino acids. Trimming took off 2 bases at V and 8 bases at J, with 25 bases between the two ends. Germline V gives CDR1 SGHKS, CDR2 YYEKEE (reference sequence). For the CDR3, the DNA is TGTGCCAGCAGCTTTGAGGCAGGGAGCGCCAAGAACGGCGGCTACACCTTC. This sequence encodes CASSFEAGSAKNGGYTF.